Listed here is a single T cell receptor beta chain. Per the original methods: Reference gene primer amplification gave nucleated cell count estimates. TCRdb keeps only in-frame clones here, not all; method: immunoSEQ multiplex PCR. V and J calls and clone size are given by that table; D and trimming were obtained from the DNA. The table has about 140,000 clones, 60% to 85% seen once; the top ten hold around a sixth. This sample stems from a study of blood T cell repertoires in COVID-19. For the study at large: Spain, Italy and the United States supplied samples that represented acute and convalescent COVID-19. PBMCs, B-cell-depleted T cells, or T cells were the source of the cDNA or gDNA that made up the material.

Sequencing was performed on peripheral blood. This TCR came from a man aged 45 to 65 with acute or convalescent COVID-19.

The CDR3 is CASSAPRETQYF. Written as DNA, the CDR3 is TGTGCCAGCAGCGCCCCCCGGGAGACCCAGTACTTC. This chain connects TRBV7-6 to TRBJ2-5; D remains unclear. This CDR3 spans 12 amino acids. The germline gives CDR1 SGHVS, CDR2 FNYEAQ. Trimming removed 5 bases at V and 5 bases at J, with 9 bases between. Combining the CDR3 with reference TRBV7-6 and TRBJ2-5 gives the whole variable domain GAGVSQSPRYKVTKRGQDVALRCDPISGHVSLYWYRQALGQGPEFLTYFNYEAQQDKSGLPNDRFSAERPEGSISTLTIQRTEQRDSAMYRCASSAPRETQYFGPGTRLLVL.